The following is a T cell receptor (beta chain) sequence with its context. This sample was taken from a study of T cell responses to AZD1222 COVID-19 vaccine. This CDR3 spans 18 amino acids. The V and J ends lost 1 base and 0 bases respectively, with 16 bases between them. Germline CDR1 is LGHNA and CDR2 is YNFKEQ. Assay used: immunoSEQ multiplex PCR; TCRdb lists only in-frame clones, some missing. The sample carries about 150,000 clones, 90% recorded once. The V and J genes are TRBV4-2 and TRBJ1-3; tentative D call: TRBD1 (5 bases). Sequencing used peripheral blood, obtained 28 days after the second AZD1222 dose. The TCR comes from an adult who received the AZD1222 COVID-19 vaccine. CDR3 DNA: TGTGCCAGCAGCCAAGGGTCGGGACCAGACCTCTCTGGAAACACCATATATTTT. Translating it yields CASSQGSGPDLSGNTIYF.